This TCR beta chain was found in a study of CXCR3-negative and CXCR3-positive naive CD8 T cells. The CDR3 length is 15 residues. Germline V gene data show CDR1 as DFQATT and CDR2 as SNEGSKA (reference sequence). By frequency, this clonotype is medium-sized (0.01 to 0.1%). UMI labels and 5' RACE were used to prepare the TRB cDNA libraries. TCRdb re-called the 5' RACE reads and catalogs CDR3 proteins one per entry, DNA excluded. The sample is made up of around 5,300 distinct CDR3 sequences, and the top ten hold around 2.9% of it. The receptor was derived from a human donor in good health. Some clones in this sample may be carry-over from other donors' samples. The rearrangement links TRBV20-1 to TRBJ2-1; TCRdb's assignment of TRBD2 cannot be checked, as there is no DNA. The sequencing input was naive CXCR3- CD8+ T cells from blood. Subset here: CD45RO-CCR7+CD27+CD95- naive CD8+ T cells lacking CXCR3 (TNR3-). The CDR3 is CSARTPGLARNEQFF.